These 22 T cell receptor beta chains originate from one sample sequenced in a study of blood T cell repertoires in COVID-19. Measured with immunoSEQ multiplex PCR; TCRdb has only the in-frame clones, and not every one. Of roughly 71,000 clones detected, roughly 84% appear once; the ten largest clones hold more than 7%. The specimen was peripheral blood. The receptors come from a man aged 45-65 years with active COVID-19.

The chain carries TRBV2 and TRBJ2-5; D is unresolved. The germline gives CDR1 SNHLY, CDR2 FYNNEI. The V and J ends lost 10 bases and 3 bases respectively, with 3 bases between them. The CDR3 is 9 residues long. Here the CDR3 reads CATEETQYF. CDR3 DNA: TGTGCCACAGAAGAGACCCAGTACTTC.

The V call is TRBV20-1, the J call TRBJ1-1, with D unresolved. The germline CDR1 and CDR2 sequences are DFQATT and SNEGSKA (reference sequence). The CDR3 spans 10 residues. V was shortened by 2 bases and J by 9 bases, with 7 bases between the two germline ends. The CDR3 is CSARKEQAFF. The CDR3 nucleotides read TGCAGTGCTAGAAAGGAGCAAGCTTTCTTT.

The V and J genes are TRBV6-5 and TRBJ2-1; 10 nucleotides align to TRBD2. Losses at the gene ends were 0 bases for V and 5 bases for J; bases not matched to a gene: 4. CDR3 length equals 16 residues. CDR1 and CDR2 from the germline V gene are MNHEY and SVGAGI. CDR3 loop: CASSYSSGRGHNEQFF. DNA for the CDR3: TGTGCCAGCAGTTACTCGAGCGGGAGGGGTCACAATGAGCAGTTCTTC.

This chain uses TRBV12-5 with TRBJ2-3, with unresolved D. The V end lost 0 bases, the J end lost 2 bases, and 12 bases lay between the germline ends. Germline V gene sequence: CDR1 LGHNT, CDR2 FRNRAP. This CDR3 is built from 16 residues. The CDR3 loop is CASGLVLGPDTDTQYF. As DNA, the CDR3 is TGTGCTAGTGGTTTGGTACTTGGGCCGGACACAGATACGCAGTATTTT.

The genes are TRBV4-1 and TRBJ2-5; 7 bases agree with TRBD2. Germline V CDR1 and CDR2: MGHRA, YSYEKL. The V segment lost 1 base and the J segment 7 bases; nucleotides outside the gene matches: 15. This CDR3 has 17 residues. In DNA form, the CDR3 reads TGCGCCAGCAGCCAAGTTCCCCGGGCCCCCCGCGGGGGGACCCAGTACTTC. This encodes CASSQVPRAPRGGTQYF.

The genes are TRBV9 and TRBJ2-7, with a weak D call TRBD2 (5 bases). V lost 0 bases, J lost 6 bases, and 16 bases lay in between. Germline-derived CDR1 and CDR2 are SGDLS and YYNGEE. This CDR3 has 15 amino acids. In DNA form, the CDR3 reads TGTGCCAGCAGCGTAGAAGGAGGAGTTTGGGGCGAGCAGTACTTC. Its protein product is CASSVEGGVWGEQYF. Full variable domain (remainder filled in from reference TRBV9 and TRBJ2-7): DSGVTQTPKHLITATGQRVTLRCSPRSGDLSVYWYQQSLDQGLQFLIQYYNGEERAKGNILERFSAQQFPDLHSELNLSSLELGDSALYFCASSVEGGVWGEQYFGPGTRLTVT.

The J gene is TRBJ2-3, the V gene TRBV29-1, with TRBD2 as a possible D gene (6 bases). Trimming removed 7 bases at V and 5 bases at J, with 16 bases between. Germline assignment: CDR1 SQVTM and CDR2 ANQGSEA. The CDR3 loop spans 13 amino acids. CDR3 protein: CSAGTQKGDTQYF. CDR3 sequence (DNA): TGCAGCGCCGGGACTCAAAAGGGAGATACGCAGTATTTT.

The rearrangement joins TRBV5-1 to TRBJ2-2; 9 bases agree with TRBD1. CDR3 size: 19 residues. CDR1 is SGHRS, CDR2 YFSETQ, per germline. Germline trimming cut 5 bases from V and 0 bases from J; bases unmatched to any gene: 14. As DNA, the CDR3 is TGCGCCAGCAGGGGGACTGGGACAGGGTTTTCTTCGAACACCGGGGAGCTGTTTTTT. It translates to CASRGTGTGFSSNTGELFF.

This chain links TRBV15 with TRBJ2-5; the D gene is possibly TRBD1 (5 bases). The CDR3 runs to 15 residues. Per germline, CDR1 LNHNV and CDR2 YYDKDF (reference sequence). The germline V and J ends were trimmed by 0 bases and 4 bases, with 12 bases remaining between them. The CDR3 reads CATSRDRQPLETQYF. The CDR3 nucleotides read TGTGCCACCAGCAGAGATCGACAGCCCCTAGAGACCCAGTACTTC.

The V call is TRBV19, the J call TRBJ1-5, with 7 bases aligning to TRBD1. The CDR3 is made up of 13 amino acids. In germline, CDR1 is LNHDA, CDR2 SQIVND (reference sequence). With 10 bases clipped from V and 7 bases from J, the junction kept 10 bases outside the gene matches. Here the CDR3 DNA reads TGTGCCACGTCTCGACAGGGTGGGCAGCCCCAGCATTTT. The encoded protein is CATSRQGGQPQHF.

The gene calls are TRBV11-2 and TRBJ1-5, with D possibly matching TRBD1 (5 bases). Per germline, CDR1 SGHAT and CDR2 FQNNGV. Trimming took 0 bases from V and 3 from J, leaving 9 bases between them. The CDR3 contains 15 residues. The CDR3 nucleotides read TGTGCCAGCAGCTTAGACTCCGGACACAATCAGCCCCAGCATTTT. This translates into CASSLDSGHNQPQHF.

CDR3 in amino acids: CASRATVNTEAFF. DNA for the CDR3: TGTGCCAGCAGGGCGACAGTGAACACTGAAGCTTTCTTT. The J gene is TRBJ1-1, the V gene TRBV2; possibly TRBD1 for D (5 bases). V was clipped by 6 bases and J by 0 bases, with 8 bases between them. The length of the CDR3 is 13 residues. Germline loops: CDR1 SNHLY, CDR2 FYNNEI.

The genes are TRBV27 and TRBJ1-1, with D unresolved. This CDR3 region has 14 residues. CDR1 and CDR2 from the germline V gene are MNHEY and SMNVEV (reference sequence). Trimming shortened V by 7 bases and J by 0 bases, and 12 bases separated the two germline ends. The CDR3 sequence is CASTPSAMNTEAFF. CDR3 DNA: TGTGCCAGCACCCCTAGCGCCATGAACACTGAAGCTTTCTTT.

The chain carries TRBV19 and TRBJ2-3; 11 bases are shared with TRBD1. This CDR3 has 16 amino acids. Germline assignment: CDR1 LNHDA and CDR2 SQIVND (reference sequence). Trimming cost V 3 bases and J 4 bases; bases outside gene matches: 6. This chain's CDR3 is CASSMGDRGGPDTQYF. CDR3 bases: TGTGCCAGTAGTATGGGGGACAGGGGGGGCCCAGATACGCAGTATTTT.

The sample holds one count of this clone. DNA of the CDR3: TGCAGCGTGGTGAACCGCGCAGATACGCAGTATTTT. The encoded protein is CSVVNRADTQYF. The genes are TRBV29-1 and TRBJ2-3; no reliable D call. V lost 6 bases, J lost 4 bases, and 11 bases lay in between. Germline V gene lookup returns CDR1 SQVTM and CDR2 ANQGSEA. The CDR3 is 12 amino acids.

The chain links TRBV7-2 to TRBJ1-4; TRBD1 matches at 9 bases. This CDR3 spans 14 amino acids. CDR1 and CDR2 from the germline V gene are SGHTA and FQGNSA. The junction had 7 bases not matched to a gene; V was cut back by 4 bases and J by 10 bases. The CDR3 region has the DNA TGTGCCAGCAGCTCCGGGACAGGGAAGGGAAAACTGTTTTTT. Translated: CASSSGTGKGKLFF.

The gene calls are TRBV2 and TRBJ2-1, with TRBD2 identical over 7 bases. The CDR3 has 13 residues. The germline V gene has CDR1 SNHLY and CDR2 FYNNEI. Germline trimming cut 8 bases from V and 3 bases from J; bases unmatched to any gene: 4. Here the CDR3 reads CASRGTNYNEQFF. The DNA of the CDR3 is TGTGCCAGCCGCGGGACTAACTACAATGAGCAGTTCTTC.

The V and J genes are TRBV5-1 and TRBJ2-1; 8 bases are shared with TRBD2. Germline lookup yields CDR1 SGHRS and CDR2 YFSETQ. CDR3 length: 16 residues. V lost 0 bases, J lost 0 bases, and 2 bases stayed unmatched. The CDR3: CASSLVAGSSYNEQFF. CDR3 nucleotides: TGCGCCAGCAGCTTGGTAGCGGGGAGCTCCTACAATGAGCAGTTCTTC.

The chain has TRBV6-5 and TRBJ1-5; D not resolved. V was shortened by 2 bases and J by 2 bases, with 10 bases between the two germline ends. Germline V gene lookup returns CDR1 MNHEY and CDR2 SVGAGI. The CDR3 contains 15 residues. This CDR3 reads CASSYTRSGNQPQHF. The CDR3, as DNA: TGTGCCAGCAGTTACACCCGTTCGGGCAATCAGCCCCAGCATTTT.

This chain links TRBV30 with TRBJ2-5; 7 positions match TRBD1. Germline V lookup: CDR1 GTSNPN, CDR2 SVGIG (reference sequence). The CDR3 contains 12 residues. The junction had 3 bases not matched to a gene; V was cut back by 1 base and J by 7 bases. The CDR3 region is CAWSEGARTQYF. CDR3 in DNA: TGTGCCTGGAGTGAGGGGGCACGGACCCAGTACTTC.

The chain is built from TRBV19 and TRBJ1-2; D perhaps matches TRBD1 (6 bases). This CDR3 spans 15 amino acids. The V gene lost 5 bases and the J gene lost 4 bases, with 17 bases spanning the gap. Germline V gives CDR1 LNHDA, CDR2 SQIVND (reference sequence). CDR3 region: CASSWRGGAGYGYTF. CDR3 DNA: TGTGCCAGTAGTTGGAGGGGGGGCGCGGGCTATGGCTACACCTTC.

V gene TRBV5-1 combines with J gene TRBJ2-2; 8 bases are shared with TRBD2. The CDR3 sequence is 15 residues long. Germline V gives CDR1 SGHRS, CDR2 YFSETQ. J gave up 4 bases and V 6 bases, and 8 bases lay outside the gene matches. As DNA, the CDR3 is TGCGCCAGCACCTATAGCGGGGCGGGCACCGGGGAGCTGTTTTTT. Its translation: CASTYSGAGTGELFF.